This T cell receptor beta chain was documented in a study of CD8 T cells in ankylosing spondylitis. This clonotype was observed at least ten times. MiXCR, run by TCRdb on the 5' RACE reads, gives a single entry per CDR3 protein. The sample contains around 120,000 distinct CDR3 sequences, approximately 9.7% of which appear only once. This CDR3 comprises 13 residues. V was trimmed by 7 bases and J by 6 bases, leaving 17 bases between them. The germline gives CDR1 SQVTM, CDR2 ANQGSEA. The sequence derives from a male donor with ankylosing spondylitis or in good health (not recorded which). V is TRBV29-1 and J is TRBJ2-3; maybe TRBD1 (5 bases). What was sequenced was blood, either unsorted or a sorted T cell fraction (not recorded which). The CDR3 here is CSATWGLADTQYF. CDR3 DNA sequence: TGCAGCGCCACTTGGGGCTTAGCCGATACGCAGTATTTT.